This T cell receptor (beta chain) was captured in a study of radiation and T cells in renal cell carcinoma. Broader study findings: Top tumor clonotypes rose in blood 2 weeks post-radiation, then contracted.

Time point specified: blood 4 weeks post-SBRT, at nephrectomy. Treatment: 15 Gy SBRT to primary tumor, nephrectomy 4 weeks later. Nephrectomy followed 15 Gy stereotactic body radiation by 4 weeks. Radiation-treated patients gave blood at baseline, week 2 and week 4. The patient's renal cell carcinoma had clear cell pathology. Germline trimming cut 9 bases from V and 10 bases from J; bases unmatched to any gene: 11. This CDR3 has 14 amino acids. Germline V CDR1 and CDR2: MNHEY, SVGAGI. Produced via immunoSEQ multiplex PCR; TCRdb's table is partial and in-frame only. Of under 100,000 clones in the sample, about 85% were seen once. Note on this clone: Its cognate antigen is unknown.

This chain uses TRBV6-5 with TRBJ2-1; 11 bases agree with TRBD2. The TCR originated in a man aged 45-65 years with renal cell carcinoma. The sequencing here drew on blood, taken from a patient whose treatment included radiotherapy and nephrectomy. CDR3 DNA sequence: TGTGCCAGTAACCCCGGGACTAGCGGAACAGAGCAGTTCTTC. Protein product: CASNPGTSGTEQFF.